This T cell receptor (beta chain) derives from a study of T-cell memory formation after mild COVID-19. TCRdb re-called the 5' RACE reads with MiXCR, one entry per CDR3 protein. Seen here are 380,000 or so distinct CDR3 sequences, about 15% observed once, and the top ten hold 22%. This clonotype came up a few times. The specimen sequenced was PBMCs or a T cell subset sorted from them (not recorded which). The source is a man younger than 35 who had mild COVID-19 (a few samples of this study predate the infection). Cell type and time point are not known.

The CDR3: CASSSPPGYTF. CDR3 DNA sequence: TGTGCCAGCAGCTCCCCCCCCGGCTACACCTTC. The chain recombines TRBV5-5 with TRBJ1-2; D unclear. V was trimmed by 3 bases and J by 8 bases, leaving 8 bases between them. The CDR3 consists of 11 residues. CDR1 and CDR2 (germline): SGHKS, YYEKEE (reference sequence). Complete variable domain (other parts from reference TRBV5-5 and TRBJ1-2): DAGVTQSPTHLIKTRGQQVTLRCSPISGHKSVSWYQQVLGQGPQFIFQYYEKEERGRGNFPDRFSARQFPNYSSELNVNALLLGDSALYLCASSSPPGYTFGSGTRLTVV.